This is a list of T cell receptor beta chains from one sample in a study of T-cell memory formation after mild COVID-19. TCRdb reprocessed the 5' RACE reads via MiXCR and lists one record per CDR3 protein. The sample lists around 450,000 distinct CDR3 sequences, roughly 20% occurring once. Sequenced: PBMCs or a T cell subset sorted from them (not recorded which). The receptors stem from an adult woman who had mild COVID-19 (a few samples of this study predate the infection). Cell type and time point are not known. The CDR3 runs from the conserved cysteine through the conserved F or W. Each record gives: D gene, clone size, J gene, V gene, CDR3 protein. The D gene is left open where the match is weak. A row's size may be missing; if present it is once, few, many or a size class.

d_gene: TRBD1
abundance: few
j_gene: TRBJ1-2
v_gene: TRBV20-1
CDR3aa: CSATPDRLENYGYTF

d_gene: -
abundance: -
j_gene: TRBJ2-5
v_gene: TRBV7-2
CDR3aa: CASSLAGQRAETQYF

d_gene: TRBD1
abundance: -
j_gene: TRBJ2-7
v_gene: TRBV12-3/TRBV12-4
CDR3aa: CASSYRGKVYEQYF

d_gene: TRBD2
abundance: -
j_gene: TRBJ2-1
v_gene: TRBV9
CDR3aa: CASSVRTSGGSSYNEQFF

d_gene: -
abundance: few
j_gene: TRBJ1-1
v_gene: TRBV12-3/TRBV12-4
CDR3aa: CASRRTANTEAFF

d_gene: -
abundance: few
j_gene: TRBJ1-5
v_gene: TRBV24-1
CDR3aa: CATSERFSNQPQHF

d_gene: -
abundance: few
j_gene: TRBJ2-2
v_gene: TRBV12-3/TRBV12-4
CDR3aa: CASSLPVSRRTGELFF

d_gene: -
abundance: few
j_gene: TRBJ2-7
v_gene: TRBV24-1
CDR3aa: CATSDGTAGKYF

d_gene: -
abundance: -
j_gene: TRBJ2-2
v_gene: TRBV12-3/TRBV12-4
CDR3aa: CASSLLGSGELFF

d_gene: -
abundance: -
j_gene: TRBJ1-1
v_gene: TRBV4-2
CDR3aa: CASSPEGGGRTEAFF

d_gene: -
abundance: -
j_gene: TRBJ2-5
v_gene: TRBV21-1
CDR3aa: CASSERFRNQETQYF

d_gene: -
abundance: few
j_gene: TRBJ2-1
v_gene: TRBV24-1
CDR3aa: CATSDRDALNEQFF

d_gene: -
abundance: few
j_gene: TRBJ1-4
v_gene: TRBV5-1
CDR3aa: CASSLVPQGGTNEKLFF

d_gene: TRBD2
abundance: many
j_gene: TRBJ2-2
v_gene: TRBV4-1
CDR3aa: CASSRLLAGNTGELFF

d_gene: -
abundance: -
j_gene: TRBJ2-1
v_gene: TRBV12-3/TRBV12-4
CDR3aa: CASTFSGEQFF

d_gene: -
abundance: -
j_gene: TRBJ2-2
v_gene: TRBV20-1
CDR3aa: CSARRGAGELFF

d_gene: TRBD1
abundance: few
j_gene: TRBJ1-2
v_gene: TRBV2
CDR3aa: CASRFSPTGAYGYTF

d_gene: -
abundance: many
j_gene: TRBJ2-3
v_gene: TRBV9
CDR3aa: CASSVAIGTDTQYF

d_gene: -
abundance: -
j_gene: TRBJ1-1
v_gene: TRBV6-1
CDR3aa: CASSESAGHTEAFF

d_gene: -
abundance: -
j_gene: TRBJ1-1
v_gene: TRBV12-3/TRBV12-4
CDR3aa: CASSHRAGGNTEAFF

d_gene: -
abundance: few
j_gene: TRBJ2-7
v_gene: TRBV18
CDR3aa: CASSPRVQGYEQYF

d_gene: -
abundance: few
j_gene: TRBJ2-4
v_gene: TRBV7-9
CDR3aa: CASSPTGPTKNIQYF

d_gene: -
abundance: -
j_gene: TRBJ1-2
v_gene: TRBV5-1
CDR3aa: CASRQSTGILGEGYTF

d_gene: -
abundance: few
j_gene: TRBJ2-3
v_gene: TRBV4-2
CDR3aa: CASSQEKGFTDTQYF

d_gene: TRBD1
abundance: few
j_gene: TRBJ1-2
v_gene: TRBV29-1
CDR3aa: CSVDRTGQYGYTF

d_gene: -
abundance: few
j_gene: TRBJ1-6
v_gene: TRBV30
CDR3aa: CAWRRVQISPLHF

d_gene: -
abundance: -
j_gene: TRBJ1-4
v_gene: TRBV27
CDR3aa: CASMGIYEKLFF

d_gene: TRBD1
abundance: few
j_gene: TRBJ1-3
v_gene: TRBV12-3/TRBV12-4
CDR3aa: CASSRTRQGFLSSGNTIYF

d_gene: -
abundance: -
j_gene: TRBJ1-1
v_gene: TRBV20-1
CDR3aa: CSARRIDTEAFF

d_gene: TRBD1
abundance: few
j_gene: TRBJ1-1
v_gene: TRBV7-6
CDR3aa: CASSLWGQRNTEAFF

d_gene: -
abundance: -
j_gene: TRBJ2-1
v_gene: TRBV27
CDR3aa: CASSPYWGNNEQFF

d_gene: -
abundance: few
j_gene: TRBJ2-1
v_gene: TRBV12-3/TRBV12-4
CDR3aa: CASSSGTTYNEQFF

d_gene: -
abundance: -
j_gene: TRBJ2-1
v_gene: TRBV7-7
CDR3aa: CASSLNGGPNEQFF

d_gene: -
abundance: -
j_gene: TRBJ2-3
v_gene: TRBV7-9
CDR3aa: CASSWIGDTQYF

d_gene: -
abundance: many
j_gene: TRBJ2-7
v_gene: TRBV6-2/TRBV6-3
CDR3aa: CASSNPAGTLYEQYF

d_gene: -
abundance: few
j_gene: TRBJ1-1
v_gene: TRBV12-3/TRBV12-4
CDR3aa: CASSPDSYTEAFF